The T cell receptor (beta chain) described here comes from a study of T-cell memory formation after mild COVID-19. Study-wide results and caveats: Contracting CD8+ clones were enriched in EMRA, CD4+ mainly in CM and EM. Balance between CD4 and CD8 was seen in clones contracting day 15 to 85, and a CD4+ lean was seen in later expanders. Pre-infection memory held some responding clones, suggesting pre-existing cross-reactive T cells responded.

This clonotype was seen at least ten times. Its antigen is not known. Germline loops: CDR1 MNHEY, CDR2 SVGEGT. V was shortened by 6 bases and J by 2 bases, with 11 bases between the two germline ends. The CDR3 contains 14 residues. TCR alpha and TCR beta cDNA libraries with sample barcodes and UMIs came from 5'RACE using constant-segment primers. TCRdb independently ran MiXCR on the 5' RACE reads; one entry per CDR3 protein. Among approximately 290,000 distinct CDR3 sequences listed, 7% to 10% were seen once. The specimen was PBMCs or a T cell subset sorted from them (not recorded which). The chain is built from TRBV6-2 or TRBV6-3 and TRBJ2-1; D not resolved. This receptor was identified in a man aged 18 to 30 who had mild COVID-19 (a few samples of this study predate the infection). Cell type and time point are not known. The CDR3, as DNA: TGTGCCAGCAGCCAAGACTCCCCCTACAATGAGCAGTTCTTC. Its protein is CASSQDSPYNEQFF.